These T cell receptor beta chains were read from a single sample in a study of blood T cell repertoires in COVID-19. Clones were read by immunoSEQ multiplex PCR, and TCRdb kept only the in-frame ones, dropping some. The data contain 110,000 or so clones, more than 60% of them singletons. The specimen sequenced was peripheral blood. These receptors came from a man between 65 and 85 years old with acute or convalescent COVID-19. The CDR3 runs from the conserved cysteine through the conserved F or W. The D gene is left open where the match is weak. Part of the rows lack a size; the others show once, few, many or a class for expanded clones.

CDR3 protein: CASSQDFSSGYTF; CDR3 DNA: TGTGCCAGCAGCCAAGATTTTTCATCTGGCTACACCTTC; V gene: TRBV3-1/TRBV3-2; J gene: TRBJ1-2; clone size: -; D gene: -
CDR3 protein: CASSAQNYGWTF; CDR3 DNA: TGTGCCAGCAGTGCGCAGAACTATGGCTGGACCTTC; V gene: TRBV12-3/TRBV12-4; J gene: TRBJ1-2; clone size: once; D gene: -
CDR3 protein: CASRDGQGKGTDEQYF; CDR3 DNA: TGTGCCAGTAGGGACGGACAGGGAAAAGGGACCGACGAGCAGTACTTC; V gene: TRBV19; J gene: TRBJ2-7; clone size: -; D gene: TRBD1
CDR3 protein: CASSLSGGNGDTQYF; CDR3 DNA: TGTGCCAGCAGCTTGAGCGGCGGGAACGGAGATACGCAGTATTTT; V gene: TRBV11-3; J gene: TRBJ2-3; clone size: -; D gene: -
CDR3 protein: CASSPFSRPNEQFF; CDR3 DNA: TGTGCCAGCAGTCCATTCAGTCGCCCCAATGAGCAGTTCTTC; V gene: TRBV6-5; J gene: TRBJ2-1; clone size: -; D gene: -
CDR3 protein: CASRSPGGWQPQHF; CDR3 DNA: TGTGCCAGCAGGTCGCCAGGGGGTTGGCAGCCCCAGCATTTT; V gene: TRBV28; J gene: TRBJ1-5; clone size: -; D gene: TRBD1
CDR3 protein: CASSKVLGGMGGYTF; CDR3 DNA: TGTGCCAGCAGCAAAGTGTTAGGCGGTATGGGTGGCTACACCTTC; V gene: TRBV21-1; J gene: TRBJ1-2; clone size: many; D gene: -
CDR3 protein: CASSSPGTPLNYGYTF; CDR3 DNA: TGTGCCAGTAGTTCCCCTGGGACACCACTAAACTATGGCTACACCTTC; V gene: TRBV19; J gene: TRBJ1-2; clone size: once; D gene: -
CDR3 protein: CASSRLPATTDTDTQYF; CDR3 DNA: TGTGCCAGCAGCCGACTCCCGGCGACTACAGACACAGATACGCAGTATTTT; V gene: TRBV6-6; J gene: TRBJ2-3; clone size: -; D gene: -
CDR3 protein: CASSNLRGETQYF; CDR3 DNA: TGTGCCAGTAGTAACCTCAGGGGAGAGACCCAGTACTTC; V gene: TRBV19; J gene: TRBJ2-5; clone size: -; D gene: -
CDR3 protein: CASSQSGTETYEQYF; CDR3 DNA: TGCGCCAGCAGTCAATCTGGGACAGAAACCTACGAGCAGTACTTC; V gene: TRBV23-1; J gene: TRBJ2-7; clone size: -; D gene: TRBD1
CDR3 protein: CASSQDWWDNSYEQYF; CDR3 DNA: TGCGCCAGCAGCCAAGACTGGTGGGACAACTCCTACGAGCAGTACTTC; V gene: TRBV4-1; J gene: TRBJ2-7; clone size: -; D gene: -
CDR3 protein: CASSQDGGAGNTIYF; CDR3 DNA: TGTGCCAGCAGCCAAGACGGGGGAGCTGGAAACACCATATATTTT; V gene: TRBV3-1/TRBV3-2; J gene: TRBJ1-3; clone size: -; D gene: -
CDR3 protein: CASRRGQQETQYF; CDR3 DNA: TGTGCCAGCAGACGAGGACAGCAAGAGACCCAGTACTTC; V gene: TRBV28; J gene: TRBJ2-5; clone size: -; D gene: -
CDR3 protein: CATSRDRLAGLNEQFF; CDR3 DNA: TGTGCCACCAGCAGAGATCGCCTAGCGGGGCTGAATGAGCAGTTCTTC; V gene: TRBV15; J gene: TRBJ2-1; clone size: -; D gene: TRBD2
CDR3 protein: CASSIGWAEAFF; CDR3 DNA: TGTGCCAGTAGTATCGGGTGGGCTGAAGCTTTCTTT; V gene: TRBV19; J gene: TRBJ1-1; clone size: medium-sized; D gene: -
CDR3 protein: CASSTATGNTEAFF; CDR3 DNA: TGTGCCAGCTCTACGGCCACAGGGAACACTGAAGCTTTCTTT; V gene: TRBV18; J gene: TRBJ1-1; clone size: -; D gene: -
CDR3 protein: CASTPGHGFNQPQHF; CDR3 DNA: TGTGCCAGTACTCCGGGACACGGCTTCAATCAGCCCCAGCATTTT; V gene: TRBV7-6; J gene: TRBJ1-5; clone size: few; D gene: -
CDR3 protein: CASSETGGQETQYF; CDR3 DNA: TGTGCCAGCAGTGAAACAGGGGGGCAAGAGACCCAGTACTTC; V gene: TRBV28; J gene: TRBJ2-5; clone size: -; D gene: TRBD1
CDR3 protein: CASSPQGNTEAFF; CDR3 DNA: TGTGCCAGCAGCCCCCAGGGGAACACTGAAGCTTTCTTT; V gene: TRBV7-3; J gene: TRBJ1-1; clone size: -; D gene: -
CDR3 protein: CASSLDRGGQTFF; CDR3 DNA: TGTGCCAGCAGCTTAGATCGTGGGGGACAGACGTTTTTT; V gene: TRBV7-6; J gene: TRBJ1-4; clone size: -; D gene: TRBD1
CDR3 protein: CAIMETGDRYEQYF; CDR3 DNA: TGTGCCATCATGGAGACAGGGGACCGCTACGAGCAGTACTTC; V gene: TRBV10-3; J gene: TRBJ2-7; clone size: -; D gene: TRBD1
CDR3 protein: CASSQERTGVGSPLHF; CDR3 DNA: TGTGCCAGCAGCCAAGAGAGGACAGGGGTTGGCTCACCCCTCCACTTT; V gene: TRBV4-2; J gene: TRBJ1-6; clone size: -; D gene: TRBD1
CDR3 protein: CASSVTGDLNTEAFF; CDR3 DNA: TGTGCCAGCAGCGTAACAGGGGACCTGAACACTGAAGCTTTCTTT; V gene: TRBV9; J gene: TRBJ1-1; clone size: -; D gene: TRBD1
CDR3 protein: CAWMGGGGKETQYF; CDR3 DNA: TGTGCCTGGATGGGAGGGGGGGGAAAAGAGACCCAGTACTTC; V gene: TRBV30; J gene: TRBJ2-5; clone size: once; D gene: -
CDR3 protein: CASSLGSDRAGANVLTF; CDR3 DNA: TGTGCCAGCAGCTTAGGGAGCGACAGGGCTGGGGCCAACGTCCTGACTTTC; V gene: TRBV11-3; J gene: TRBJ2-6; clone size: -; D gene: TRBD1
CDR3 protein: CASSRDTDNSPLHF; CDR3 DNA: TGCGCCAGCAGTCGGGACACCGATAATTCACCCCTCCACTTT; V gene: TRBV4-1; J gene: TRBJ1-6; clone size: -; D gene: -
CDR3 protein: CASSVTPTQDQPQHF; CDR3 DNA: TGTGCCAGCAGCGTGACCCCCACCCAGGATCAGCCCCAGCATTTT; V gene: TRBV9; J gene: TRBJ1-5; clone size: -; D gene: -
CDR3 protein: CASSFGRTGELFF; CDR3 DNA: TGTGCCAGCAGTTTTGGTAGAACCGGGGAGCTGTTTTTT; V gene: TRBV12-3/TRBV12-4; J gene: TRBJ2-2; clone size: -; D gene: -
CDR3 protein: CASSFYRAGDGYEQFF; CDR3 DNA: TGTGCCAGCAGCTTTTATCGGGCAGGGGATGGATATGAGCAGTTCTTC; V gene: TRBV7-2; J gene: TRBJ2-1; clone size: -; D gene: -
CDR3 protein: CSASRYANYNEQFF; CDR3 DNA: TGCAGTGCTAGTCGGTACGCTAACTACAATGAGCAGTTCTTC; V gene: TRBV20-1; J gene: TRBJ2-1; clone size: -; D gene: -
CDR3 protein: CASSFLTNYGYTF; CDR3 DNA: TGTGCCAGCAGCTTCCTAACTAACTATGGCTACACCTTC; V gene: TRBV7-2; J gene: TRBJ1-2; clone size: -; D gene: -
CDR3 protein: CASSLGQNYGYTF; CDR3 DNA: TGTGCCAGCAGTCTGGGACAGAACTATGGCTACACCTTC; V gene: TRBV6-2/TRBV6-3; J gene: TRBJ1-2; clone size: once; D gene: TRBD1
CDR3 protein: CASSVGGDHYNEQFF; CDR3 DNA: TGTGCCAGCAGCGTAGGAGGAGACCACTACAATGAGCAGTTCTTC; V gene: TRBV9; J gene: TRBJ2-1; clone size: -; D gene: -
CDR3 protein: CASSLEGSDTQYF; CDR3 DNA: TGCGCCAGCAGCTTGGAGGGGTCAGATACGCAGTATTTT; V gene: TRBV5-1; J gene: TRBJ2-3; clone size: -; D gene: -
CDR3 protein: CAWALGQGEQYF; CDR3 DNA: TGTGCCTGGGCCCTGGGACAGGGGGAGCAGTACTTC; V gene: TRBV30; J gene: TRBJ2-7; clone size: few; D gene: TRBD1
CDR3 protein: CASRPPSTRAGELFF; CDR3 DNA: TGTGCCAGCAGGCCCCCGAGTACTAGGGCCGGGGAGCTGTTTTTT; V gene: TRBV7-8; J gene: TRBJ2-2; clone size: -; D gene: -
CDR3 protein: CASSPQDREEKLFF; CDR3 DNA: TGTGCCAGCAGCCCCCAGGACAGGGAGGAAAAACTGTTTTTT; V gene: TRBV3-1/TRBV3-2; J gene: TRBJ1-4; clone size: -; D gene: TRBD1
CDR3 protein: CASSLGLAADTQYF; CDR3 DNA: TGTGCCAGCAGCCTGGGACTAGCAGCAGATACGCAGTATTTT; V gene: TRBV5-6; J gene: TRBJ2-3; clone size: -; D gene: TRBD2
CDR3 protein: CAWAPGTSRYNEQFF; CDR3 DNA: TGTGCCTGGGCCCCCGGGACTAGCAGATACAATGAGCAGTTCTTC; V gene: TRBV30; J gene: TRBJ2-1; clone size: -; D gene: TRBD2
CDR3 protein: CASSPSISNQPQHF; CDR3 DNA: TGTGCCAGCTCACCATCCATCAGCAATCAGCCCCAGCATTTT; V gene: TRBV18; J gene: TRBJ1-5; clone size: -; D gene: -
CDR3 protein: CASTTSFQETQYF; CDR3 DNA: TGTGCCAGCACGACTAGTTTCCAAGAGACCCAGTACTTC; V gene: TRBV2; J gene: TRBJ2-5; clone size: -; D gene: -
CDR3 protein: CASTRDRSSEQYF; CDR3 DNA: TGTGCCAGCACCCGGGACAGAAGTAGCGAGCAGTACTTC; V gene: TRBV6-5; J gene: TRBJ2-7; clone size: -; D gene: TRBD1
CDR3 protein: CASSPPGQGTEAFF; CDR3 DNA: TGTGCCAGCTCACCACCGGGACAGGGCACTGAAGCTTTCTTT; V gene: TRBV18; J gene: TRBJ1-1; clone size: -; D gene: TRBD1
CDR3 protein: CASSVGAGGSTEAFF; CDR3 DNA: TGCGCCAGCAGCGTGGGGGCAGGGGGGAGCACTGAAGCTTTCTTT; V gene: TRBV5-1; J gene: TRBJ1-1; clone size: -; D gene: TRBD1
CDR3 protein: CASSTTGTYNSPLHF; CDR3 DNA: TGTGCCAGCAGCACGACAGGGACCTATAATTCACCCCTCCACTTT; V gene: TRBV9; J gene: TRBJ1-6; clone size: -; D gene: TRBD1
CDR3 protein: CASSPGGWDGETQYF; CDR3 DNA: TGTGCCAGCAGCCCCGGAGGGTGGGATGGGGAGACCCAGTACTTC; V gene: TRBV5-5; J gene: TRBJ2-5; clone size: -; D gene: -
CDR3 protein: CASASGSTDTQYF; CDR3 DNA: TGTGCCAGCGCTAGCGGTTCCACAGATACGCAGTATTTT; V gene: TRBV7-9; J gene: TRBJ2-3; clone size: few; D gene: TRBD2
CDR3 protein: CASSLELNTEAFF; CDR3 DNA: TGTGCCAGCAGCTTGGAGCTGAACACTGAAGCTTTCTTT; V gene: TRBV5-6; J gene: TRBJ1-1; clone size: once; D gene: -
CDR3 protein: CAAGGGNTGELFF; CDR3 DNA: TGTGCCGCCGGGGGGGGAAACACCGGGGAGCTGTTTTTT; V gene: TRBV24-1; J gene: TRBJ2-2; clone size: few; D gene: TRBD2
CDR3 protein: CSVWGPAAGEQFF; CDR3 DNA: TGCAGCGTTTGGGGCCCGGCAGCGGGGGAGCAGTTCTTC; V gene: TRBV29-1; J gene: TRBJ2-1; clone size: -; D gene: TRBD2
CDR3 protein: CRTGTGLLRTEAFF; CDR3 DNA: TGCCGAACCGGGACAGGGTTGCTTCGTACTGAAGCTTTCTTT; V gene: TRBV5-4; J gene: TRBJ1-1; clone size: -; D gene: TRBD1
CDR3 protein: CASSQDSNGNYGYTF; CDR3 DNA: TGCGCCAGCAGCCAAGATTCAAACGGTAACTATGGCTACACCTTC; V gene: TRBV4-3; J gene: TRBJ1-2; clone size: -; D gene: -
CDR3 protein: CASSTGSPLHF; CDR3 DNA: TGTGCCAGCTCCACGGGGTCACCCCTCCACTTT; V gene: TRBV2; J gene: TRBJ1-6; clone size: -; D gene: -
CDR3 protein: CASSSTGGNQPQHF; CDR3 DNA: TGTGCCAGCAGCTCGACAGGGGGAAATCAGCCCCAGCATTTT; V gene: TRBV7-9; J gene: TRBJ1-5; clone size: -; D gene: TRBD1
CDR3 protein: CASSIPTQGLSTEAFF; CDR3 DNA: TGTGCCAGTAGTATACCCACACAGGGATTAAGCACTGAAGCTTTCTTT; V gene: TRBV19; J gene: TRBJ1-1; clone size: -; D gene: -
CDR3 protein: CASSRGRQGISTGELFF; CDR3 DNA: TGTGCCAGCAGCCGGGGCCGACAGGGCATAAGCACCGGGGAGCTGTTTTTT; V gene: TRBV7-9; J gene: TRBJ2-2; clone size: -; D gene: TRBD1